The 4 T cell receptor beta chains reported below all come from one sample, sequenced in a study of T cell responses to AZD1222 COVID-19 vaccine. Produced via immunoSEQ multiplex PCR; TCRdb's table is partial and in-frame only. The sample lists roughly 150,000 clones, roughly 91% seen once, with 5% to 6.5% in the top ten. Sequenced material: peripheral blood, taken 28 days after the second AZD1222 dose. All receptors derive from an adult who received the AZD1222 COVID-19 vaccine.

V and J are TRBV29-1 and TRBJ2-1; 13 bases are shared with TRBD2. In germline, CDR1 is SQVTM, CDR2 ANQGSEA. There are 15 residues in the CDR3. V was clipped by 4 bases and J by 9 bases; unmatched bases: 9. The CDR3 sequence is CSVAPTSGGAGEQFF. In DNA, the CDR3 is TGCAGCGTTGCACCCACTAGCGGGGGGGCGGGTGAGCAGTTCTTC.

This rearrangement joins TRBV19 to TRBJ2-1; 12 bases match TRBD2. This CDR3 is built from 15 residues. In germline, CDR1 is LNHDA, CDR2 SQIVND (reference sequence). The V and J ends lost 8 bases and 3 bases, in that order; junction bases with no gene match: 5. CDR3 region: CASDQTSGSYNEQFF. CDR3 coding DNA: TGTGCCAGTGACCAGACTAGCGGGAGCTACAATGAGCAGTTCTTC.

This clone was detected a few times. The chain links TRBV19 to TRBJ1-5, with a weak D call TRBD1 (6 bases). The CDR3 has 13 amino acids. CDR1 LNHDA and CDR2 SQIVND come from the germline V gene (reference sequence). V shed 9 bases and J shed 5 bases, with 14 bases lying between them. The CDR3 DNA sequence: TGTGCCAGCGACGACAGGTACCATCAGCCCCAGCATTTT. Its protein is CASDDRYHQPQHF.

This chain links TRBV6-5 with TRBJ2-1; D perhaps matches TRBD2 (6 bases). The CDR3 sequence is 15 residues long. V lost 2 bases and J 6 bases, leaving 14 bases between the germline ends. Per the germline V gene, CDR1 is MNHEY and CDR2 is SVGAGI. The CDR3 loop is CASSYLGLYPNEQFF. The CDR3 DNA is TGTGCCAGCAGTTACCTAGGACTATATCCCAATGAGCAGTTCTTC.